Below are 27 T cell receptor beta chains sequenced from a single sample in a study of blood T cell repertoires in COVID-19. Sequenced by immunoSEQ multiplex PCR; TCRdb stores in-frame clones only, minus some. The sample yields 76,000 or so clones, approximately 89% seen once. The sequencing sample was made of peripheral blood. These receptors originate from a human donor in a cohort sampled during active COVID-19.

The chain combines TRBV7-6 with TRBJ2-1, with 12 bases aligning to TRBD2. Germline V lookup: CDR1 SGHVS, CDR2 FNYEAQ. The CDR3 spans 16 residues. The junction had 4 bases not matched to a gene; V was cut back by 3 bases and J by 4 bases. CDR3 coding DNA: TGTGCCAGCAGCTTGACAACTAGCGGGGGGTACAATGAGCAGTTCTTC. This sequence encodes CASSLTTSGGYNEQFF.

V and J are TRBV7-9 and TRBJ2-2; the D gene is possibly TRBD1 (5 bases). The CDR3 is made up of 15 amino acids. V lost 2 bases, J lost 1 base, and 8 bases lay in between. CDR1 and CDR2 from the germline V gene are SEHNR and FQNEAQ (reference sequence). CDR3 amino acids: CASSLLRGNTGELFF. As DNA, the CDR3 is TGTGCCAGCAGCTTACTAAGGGGGAACACCGGGGAGCTGTTTTTT. Using reference TRBV7-9 and TRBJ2-2 for the parts outside the CDR3, the full variable domain is DTGVSQNPRHKITKRGQNVTFRCDPISEHNRLYWYRQTLGQGPEFLTYFQNEAQLEKSRLLSDRFSAERPKGSFSTLEIQRTEQGDSAMYLCASSLLRGNTGELFFGEGSRLTVL.

This clone was counted between two and nine times. This chain joins TRBV19 and TRBJ2-7; D might be TRBD1 (6 bases). Deletions cut 3 bases from V and 3 bases from J, with 15 bases between. Looked up from germline, CDR1 is LNHDA and CDR2 is SQIVND (reference sequence). CDR3 length: 15 residues. CDR3: CASSISQGQGYEQYF. The DNA of the CDR3 is TGTGCCAGTAGTATTAGCCAGGGACAAGGCTACGAGCAGTACTTC.

The rearrangement links TRBV3-1 (or the pseudogene TRBV3-2) to TRBJ2-3; D remains ambiguous. Germline V lookup: CDR1 LGHDT, CDR2 YNNKEL (reference sequence). V was cut by 2 bases and J by 6 bases, with 15 bases left in between. This CDR3 has 15 residues. The DNA of the CDR3 is TGTGCCAGCAGCCAAATGGCCACTGAGGAGGATACGCAGTATTTT. Its translation is CASSQMATEEDTQYF.

The chain employs TRBV3-1 (or the pseudogene TRBV3-2) and TRBJ2-7, with no clear D. The V and J ends lost 0 bases and 5 bases respectively, with 17 bases between them. Per germline, CDR1 LGHDT and CDR2 YNNKEL (reference sequence). The CDR3 runs 16 residues. CDR3 nucleotide sequence: TGTGCCAGCAGCCAAGATCTTGGCGGCCTTATCCACGAGCAGTACTTC. Protein product: CASSQDLGGLIHEQYF.

The rearrangement joins TRBV14 to TRBJ1-2; D call uncertain. CDR1 SGHDN and CDR2 FVKESK come from the germline V gene. The CDR3 runs 14 residues. Trimming took off 0 bases at V and 8 bases at J, with 13 bases between the two ends. The CDR3 region is CASSQDLRLRGYTF. DNA for the CDR3: TGTGCCAGCAGCCAAGATCTACGCCTGCGGGGCTACACCTTC.

The V and J genes are TRBV4-1 and TRBJ2-7; 9 bases fit TRBD1. V shed 2 bases, J shed 4 bases, and the junction held 12 bases outside the gene matches. The germline CDR1 and CDR2 sequences are MGHRA and YSYEKL. The CDR3 consists of 17 residues. The CDR3 region has the DNA TGCGCCAGCAGCCAACACGATCGACAGGGGGTTATATACGAGCAGTACTTC. It is translated as CASSQHDRQGVIYEQYF.

The chain employs TRBV4-3 and TRBJ2-5, with TRBD1 matching over 8 bases. CDR3 length equals 15 residues. Germline V gene sequence: CDR1 LGHNA, CDR2 YSLEER. Trimming at V came to 1 base and at J to 5 bases, leaving 6 bases not matched to a gene. Here the CDR3 DNA reads TGCGCCAGCAGCCAAGGTCACACAGGGGGGGAGACCCAGTACTTC. Translating gives CASSQGHTGGETQYF.

The V call is TRBV18, the J call TRBJ2-1, with 9 bases fitting TRBD2. In germline, CDR1 is KGHSH, CDR2 LQKENI. Trimming removed 2 bases from V and 15 bases from J; junction bases left unmatched: 17. The CDR3 has 16 residues. Here the CDR3 reads CASSPAALIAGAKGFF. DNA for the CDR3: TGTGCCAGCTCACCAGCAGCATTAATAGCGGGGGCCAAGGGGTTCTTC.

This clone has just one count. The gene calls are TRBV4-1 and TRBJ2-1, with 11 bases lining up with TRBD2. The J segment lost 10 bases and the V segment lost 0 bases, leaving 11 bases of the junction unmatched. The CDR3 spans 17 residues. Per the germline V gene, CDR1 is MGHRA and CDR2 is YSYEKL. The CDR3 bases are TGCGCCAGCAGCCAAGATCCCTTCCTAGCGGGGGGACGGGAGCAGTTCTTC. Translation gives CASSQDPFLAGGREQFF.

For this clone: Other DNA sequences from this sample encode an identical CDR3 as well. The J gene is TRBJ1-5, the V gene TRBV18, with D uncertain. V was trimmed by 3 bases and J by 4 bases, leaving 7 bases between them. Germline V CDR1 and CDR2: KGHSH, LQKENI. CDR3 length equals 13 residues. CDR3 residues: CASSPGRNQPQHF. DNA for the CDR3: TGTGCCAGCTCACCGGGCAGAAATCAGCCCCAGCATTTT.

This rearrangement joins TRBV6-2 or TRBV6-3 to TRBJ1-2, with D possibly being TRBD1 (5 bases). CDR1 is MNHEY, CDR2 SVGEGT, per germline. V was trimmed by 2 bases and J by 0 bases, leaving 7 bases between them. The CDR3 consists of 14 residues. The CDR3 bases are TGTGCCAGCAGTTACAGGGGAACTAACTATGGCTACACCTTC. Translated, it gives CASSYRGTNYGYTF.

The gene calls are TRBV6-5 and TRBJ2-2, with TRBD2 identical over 8 bases. V lost 7 bases to trimming and J lost 1 base; unmatched junction nucleotides: 5. Germline CDR1 is MNHEY and CDR2 is SVGAGI. The CDR3 contains 15 residues. The CDR3 is CASKPAGVNTGELFF. DNA of the CDR3: TGTGCCAGCAAACCAGCGGGGGTGAACACCGGGGAGCTGTTTTTT.

This clone showed up just once. The chain carries TRBV7-2 and TRBJ2-7, with 10 bases fitting TRBD1. The germline V gene has CDR1 SGHTA and CDR2 FQGNSA. This CDR3 has 15 amino acids. The ends lost 6 bases at V and 4 bases at J; junction bases unmatched: 9. The CDR3 reads CASRVTGTGVYEQYF. The DNA for the CDR3 is TGTGCCAGCAGGGTTACCGGGACAGGGGTTTACGAGCAGTACTTC.

The rearrangement joins TRBV20-1 to TRBJ2-3; 11 nucleotides match TRBD2. The CDR3 runs to 14 residues. V was pared by 6 bases and J by 7 bases, with 9 bases of the junction left unmatched. Germline V gene lookup returns CDR1 DFQATT and CDR2 SNEGSKA (reference sequence). The chain's CDR3 is CSASPGTSGNTQYF. For the CDR3, the DNA is TGCAGTGCAAGTCCCGGGACTAGCGGAAATACGCAGTATTTT.

V is TRBV29-1 and J is TRBJ1-2; 7 bases are shared with TRBD1. Unmatched junction bases numbered 12, after V lost 6 bases and J lost 8 bases. The germline V gene has CDR1 SQVTM and CDR2 ANQGSEA. This CDR3 is built from 13 residues. CDR3 nucleotides: TGCAGCGTCGCGACAGGGCTAACTATGGGCTACACCTTC. Its protein is CSVATGLTMGYTF.

This chain uses TRBV5-6 with TRBJ2-7; D perhaps matches TRBD1 (6 bases). The CDR3 loop spans 14 amino acids. Trimming shortened V by 2 bases and J by 4 bases, and 13 bases separated the two germline ends. Per the germline V gene, CDR1 is SGHDT and CDR2 is YYEEEE. As DNA, the CDR3 is TGTGCCAGCAGCTTCCCGGGACATCTGTACGAGCAGTACTTC. It yields the protein CASSFPGHLYEQYF. The whole variable domain, remainder taken from reference TRBV5-6 and TRBJ2-7, is DAGVTQSPTHLIKTRGQQVTLRCSPKSGHDTVSWYQQALGQGPQFIFQYYEEEERQRGNFPDRFSGHQFPNYSSELNVNALLLGDSALYLCASSFPGHLYEQYFGPGTRLTVT.

J is TRBJ1-1 and V is TRBV6-2 or TRBV6-3; TRBD1 matches 9 bases. The length of the CDR3 is 15 residues. V lost 4 bases and J lost 5; bases outside the gene matches: 8. Germline CDR1 is MNHEY and CDR2 is SVGEGT. The CDR3 DNA sequence: TGTGCCAGCAGTTCCATGACAGGGGGAAGGACTGAAGCTTTCTTT. Amino acid sequence: CASSSMTGGRTEAFF.

The chain carries TRBV19 and TRBJ2-1; 9 bases agree with TRBD2. The CDR3 loop spans 16 amino acids. After removal of 5 bases from V and 0 bases from J, the junction contained 5 bases not matched to a gene. CDR1 and CDR2 from the germline V gene are LNHDA and SQIVND (reference sequence). The CDR3 DNA reads as TGTGCCAGTAGTCCCCTAGCGGGGAGCTCCTACAATGAGCAGTTCTTC. It yields the protein CASSPLAGSSYNEQFF.

The CDR3 nucleotides are TGTGCCAGCTCACCGGGACAGGGGGAAAAACTGTTTTTT. Encoded protein: CASSPGQGEKLFF. The chain links TRBV18 to TRBJ1-4; 10 nucleotides align to TRBD1. The CDR3 runs to 13 residues. Germline CDR1 reads KGHSH; CDR2 reads LQKENI. The V gene end was trimmed by 3 bases and the J gene end by 8 bases; junction bases not matched to a gene: 0. Full variable domain (remainder filled in from reference TRBV18 and TRBJ1-4): NAGVMQNPRHLVRRRGQEARLRCSPMKGHSHVYWYRQLPEEGLKFMVYLQKENIIDESGMPKERFSAEFPKEGPSILRIQQVVRGDSAAYFCASSPGQGEKLFFGSGTQLSVL.

The chain links TRBV12-5 to TRBJ2-5, with D possibly TRBD2 on 6 matching bases. The V and J ends lost 1 base and 7 bases respectively, with 16 bases between them. The germline V gene has CDR1 LGHNT and CDR2 FRNRAP. CDR3 size: 15 residues. The CDR3 loop is CASGLGVGGLGTQYF. Here the CDR3 DNA reads TGTGCTAGTGGTTTGGGGGTCGGAGGGTTAGGGACCCAGTACTTC.

CDR3 region: CASSRGIDTEAFF. CDR3 DNA sequence: TGTGCCAGCAGCAGGGGTATAGACACTGAAGCTTTCTTT. The genes are TRBV5-4 and TRBJ1-1, with D perhaps matching TRBD1 (5 bases). Germline-derived CDR1 and CDR2 are SGHNT and YYREEE (reference sequence). The CDR3 loop spans 13 amino acids. The ends were cut back, 4 bases at V and 3 bases at J, with 10 bases in the middle.

The chain carries TRBV15 and TRBJ1-1, with a tentative D call TRBD1 (6 bases). CDR3 length: 16 amino acids. CDR1 and CDR2 (germline): LNHNV, YYDKDF (reference sequence). Trimming took 2 bases from V and 3 from J, leaving 16 bases between them. CDR3 coding DNA: TGTGCCACCAGCAGATCCTTACAGGGAGGGGACACTGAAGCTTTCTTT. Translated, it gives CATSRSLQGGDTEAFF.

This clone has more than one count but fewer than ten. As DNA, the CDR3 is TGTGCCAGTAGTTCGACAGGGGGCAATCAGCCCCAGCATTTT. Translated, it gives CASSSTGGNQPQHF. The rearrangement links TRBV19 to TRBJ1-5; TRBD1 aligns across 8 bases. The CDR3 extends over 14 amino acids. Germline CDR1 reads LNHDA; CDR2 reads SQIVND (reference sequence). The ends lost 5 bases at V and 2 bases at J; junction bases unmatched: 2.

The genes are TRBV12-3 or TRBV12-4 and TRBJ1-2; TRBD1 agrees at 10 bases. CDR3 size: 13 residues. Losses at the gene ends were 5 bases for V and 8 bases for J; bases not matched to a gene: 5. The CDR3 sequence is CASSPQTGGGYTF. CDR3 coding DNA: TGTGCCAGCAGTCCCCAGACAGGGGGCGGCTACACCTTC.

V gene TRBV19 combines with J gene TRBJ2-6; the D gene is possibly TRBD1 (5 bases). With 3 bases removed from V and 1 base from J, the gap between germline ends came to 13 bases. The CDR3 is 17 amino acids. Germline lookup yields CDR1 LNHDA and CDR2 SQIVND (reference sequence). CDR3 region: CASSIKRQKSGANVLTF. As DNA, the CDR3 is TGTGCCAGTAGTATTAAGAGACAGAAGTCTGGGGCCAACGTCCTGACTTTC.

J is TRBJ2-2 and V is TRBV2; 13 positions agree with TRBD2. The CDR3 is made up of 18 amino acids. J was trimmed by 1 base and V by 10 bases; bases with no gene match: 12. Germline assignment: CDR1 SNHLY and CDR2 FYNNEI. This CDR3 is CAIPHELAGGRNTGELFF. The CDR3 nucleotides are TGTGCCATCCCTCATGAACTAGCGGGGGGGAGGAACACCGGGGAGCTGTTTTTT.